The source of this T cell receptor beta chain is a study of PD-1 blockade in classical Hodgkin lymphoma. Study-wide results and limits: Exclusion covered patients beginning nivolumab under 1 year post-ASCT. Prior therapy or disease activity may underlie the repertoire differences, whose causes remain undefined.

Assay: immunoSEQ multiplex PCR; the TCRdb copy retains only in-frame clones and omits some. The sample includes about 28,000 clones, over 65% seen only once; the top ten take 20% to 25%. Comment on this clone: Its antigen is unidentified.

The J segment lost 4 bases and the V segment lost 4 bases, leaving 7 bases of the junction unmatched. The CDR3 contains 15 residues. Germline loops: CDR1 SGHNT, CDR2 YYREEE (reference sequence). Exposure to brentuximab vedotin varied, and each patient had relapsed following autologous stem cell transplantation. Sample: peripheral blood mononuclear cells (PBMCs), taken before the second cycle of nivolumab. This TCR was sampled from a human donor with classical Hodgkin lymphoma. The rearrangement uses TRBV5-4 and TRBJ2-3, with 9 nucleotides matching TRBD2. CDR3 nucleotides: TGTGCCAGCAGCCTAGGACTAGCGTCCCCAGATACGCAGTATTTT. This encodes CASSLGLASPDTQYF.